This section outlines one T cell receptor beta chain sequence together with its context. This sample was taken from a study of blood T cell repertoires in COVID-19. In the study overall: Samples taken during acute and convalescent COVID-19 were collected in the United States, Italy and Spain. Sample material is recorded as cDNA or gDNA derived from T cells, B-cell-depleted T cells, or PBMCs.

TCRdb's table, derived via immunoSEQ multiplex PCR, lists solely in-frame clones and lacks some. The table has some 87,000 clones, about four fifths seen once. The CDR3 has 15 residues. Germline CDR1 is MDHEN and CDR2 is SYDVKM. V was trimmed by 4 bases and J by 2 bases, leaving 12 bases between them. The TCR sequence derives from a man older than 75 with active or convalescent COVID-19. Sequenced: peripheral blood. The genes are TRBV28 and TRBJ1-5; D unclear. In nucleotides, the CDR3 is TGTGCCAGCAGTTACTCTGGAGGTCGCAATCAGCCCCAGCATTTT. Translated: CASSYSGGRNQPQHF.